This T cell receptor beta chain comes out of a study of blood T cell repertoires in COVID-19. Study-level information: Samples representing acute and convalescent COVID-19 were sourced from the United States, Italy and Spain. T cells, B-cell-depleted T cells, or PBMCs supplied cDNA or gDNA.

CDR3 length: 12 amino acids. CDR1 is SGHVS and CDR2 is FQNEAQ in the germline V gene. Note on this clone: At one end, the junction sequence differs from germline, possibly due to a read error.

As processed by the authors: Reference gene primer amplification yielded estimated nucleated cell counts. Data came from immunoSEQ multiplex PCR; TCRdb stores just in-frame clones and leaves some out. Clonal size and the V and J genes are those of that table, whereas D and trimming came from the DNA. The data contain over 600,000 clones, approximately 90% of them singletons. Sequenced: peripheral blood. The gene calls are TRBV7-8 and TRBJ1-4; 8 bases are a match to TRBD1. The TCR sequence derives from a woman aged 18-30 years with acute or convalescent COVID-19. The chain's CDR3 is CASSPMGQDERF. In nucleotides, the CDR3 is TGTGCCAGCAGCCCAATGGGACAGGACGAACGTTTT.